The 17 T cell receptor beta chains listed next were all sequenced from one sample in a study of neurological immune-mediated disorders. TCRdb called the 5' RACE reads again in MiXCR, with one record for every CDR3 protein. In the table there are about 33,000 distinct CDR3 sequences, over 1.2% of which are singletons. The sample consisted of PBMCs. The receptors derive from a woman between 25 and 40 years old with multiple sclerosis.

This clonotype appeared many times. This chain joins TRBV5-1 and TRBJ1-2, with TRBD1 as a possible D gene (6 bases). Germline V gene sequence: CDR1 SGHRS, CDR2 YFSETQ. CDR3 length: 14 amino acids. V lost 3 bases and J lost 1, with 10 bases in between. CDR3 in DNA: TGCGCCAGCAGCTCGGACAGTTTTAACTATGGCTACACCTTC. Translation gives CASSSDSFNYGYTF.

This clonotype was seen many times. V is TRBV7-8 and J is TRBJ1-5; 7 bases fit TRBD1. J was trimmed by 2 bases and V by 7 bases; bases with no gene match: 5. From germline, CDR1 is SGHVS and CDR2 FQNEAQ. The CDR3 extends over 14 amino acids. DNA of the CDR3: TGTGCCAGCACGGGGGGGACAGGCAATCAGCCCCAGCATTTT. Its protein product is CASTGGTGNQPQHF.

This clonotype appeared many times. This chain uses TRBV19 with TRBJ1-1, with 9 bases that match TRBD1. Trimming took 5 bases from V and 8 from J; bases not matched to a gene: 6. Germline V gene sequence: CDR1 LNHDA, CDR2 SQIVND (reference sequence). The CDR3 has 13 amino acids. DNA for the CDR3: TGTGCCAGTAGTGCGACAGGGGGAAACGAAGCTTTCTTT. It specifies CASSATGGNEAFF.

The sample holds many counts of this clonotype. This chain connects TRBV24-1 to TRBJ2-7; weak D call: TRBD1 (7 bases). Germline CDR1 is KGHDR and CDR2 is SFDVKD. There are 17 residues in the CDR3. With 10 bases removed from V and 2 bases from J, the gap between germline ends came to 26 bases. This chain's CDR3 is CATGNRGLTGPTYEQYF. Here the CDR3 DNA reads TGTGCCACTGGAAATCGGGGACTGACAGGGCCAACCTACGAGCAGTACTTC.

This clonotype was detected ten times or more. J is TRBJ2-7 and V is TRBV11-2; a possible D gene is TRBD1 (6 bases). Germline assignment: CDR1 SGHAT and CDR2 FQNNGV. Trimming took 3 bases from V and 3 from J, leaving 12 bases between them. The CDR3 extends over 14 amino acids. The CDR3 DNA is TGTGCCAGCAGCTTGCCGGGCAGGGGCTACGAGCAGTACTTC. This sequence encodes CASSLPGRGYEQYF.

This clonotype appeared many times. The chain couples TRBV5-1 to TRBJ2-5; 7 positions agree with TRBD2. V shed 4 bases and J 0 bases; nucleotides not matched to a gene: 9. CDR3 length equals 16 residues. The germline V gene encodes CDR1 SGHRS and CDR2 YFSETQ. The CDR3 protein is CASSPGTGGYQETQYF. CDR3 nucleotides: TGCGCCAGCAGCCCCGGAACGGGGGGTTACCAAGAGACCCAGTACTTC.

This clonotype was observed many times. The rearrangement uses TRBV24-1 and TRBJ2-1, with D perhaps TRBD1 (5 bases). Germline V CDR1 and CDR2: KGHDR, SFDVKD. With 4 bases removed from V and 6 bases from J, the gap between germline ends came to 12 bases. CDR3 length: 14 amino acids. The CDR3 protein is CATSDPTAINEQFF. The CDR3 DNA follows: TGTGCCACCAGTGACCCGACAGCGATCAATGAGCAGTTCTTC.

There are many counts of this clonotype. The DNA of the CDR3 is TGCGCCAGCACCCTAGGAAAGAGGGACACAGATACGCAGTATTTT. It translates to CASTLGKRDTDTQYF. V and J are TRBV5-1 and TRBJ2-3; maybe TRBD2 (5 bases). Germline CDR1 and CDR2: SGHRS and YFSETQ. V was trimmed by 6 bases and J by 2 bases, leaving 16 bases between them. There are 15 residues in the CDR3.

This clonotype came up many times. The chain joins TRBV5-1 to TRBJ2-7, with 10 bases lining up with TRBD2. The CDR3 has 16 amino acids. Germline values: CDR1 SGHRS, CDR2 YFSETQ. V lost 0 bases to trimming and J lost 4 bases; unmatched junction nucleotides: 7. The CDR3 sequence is CASSLGASGGLYEQYF. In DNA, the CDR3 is TGCGCCAGCAGCTTGGGGGCTAGCGGGGGTTTATACGAGCAGTACTTC.

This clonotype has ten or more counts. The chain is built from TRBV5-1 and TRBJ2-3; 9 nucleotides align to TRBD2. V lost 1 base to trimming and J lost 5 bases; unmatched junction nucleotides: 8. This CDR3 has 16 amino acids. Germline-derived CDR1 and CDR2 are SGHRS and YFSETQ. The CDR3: CASSLSPSGVQDTQYF. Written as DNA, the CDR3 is TGCGCCAGCAGCTTGTCCCCTAGCGGGGTACAAGATACGCAGTATTTT.

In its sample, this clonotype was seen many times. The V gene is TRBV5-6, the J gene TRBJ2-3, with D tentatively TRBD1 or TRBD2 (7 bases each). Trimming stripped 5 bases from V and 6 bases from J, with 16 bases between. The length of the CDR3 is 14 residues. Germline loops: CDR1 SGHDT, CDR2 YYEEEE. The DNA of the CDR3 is TGTGCCAGCAGGTCGACAGGGAGGGTTGATACGCAGTATTTT. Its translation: CASRSTGRVDTQYF.

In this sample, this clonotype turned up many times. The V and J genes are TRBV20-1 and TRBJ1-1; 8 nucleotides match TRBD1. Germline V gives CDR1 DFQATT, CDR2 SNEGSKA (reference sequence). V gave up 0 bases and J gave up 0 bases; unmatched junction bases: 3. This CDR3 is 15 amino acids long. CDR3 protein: CSAREGTGLNTEAFF. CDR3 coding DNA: TGCAGTGCTAGAGAGGGGACAGGCCTGAACACTGAAGCTTTCTTT.

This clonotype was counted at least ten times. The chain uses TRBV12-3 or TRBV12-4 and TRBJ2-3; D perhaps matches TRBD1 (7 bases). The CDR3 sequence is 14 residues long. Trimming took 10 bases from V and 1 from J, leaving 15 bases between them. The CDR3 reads CATTGEAGTDTQYF. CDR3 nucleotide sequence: TGTGCCACTACAGGGGAGGCGGGCACAGATACGCAGTATTTT.

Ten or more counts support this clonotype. The CDR3 DNA follows: TGTGCCAGCAGCTTCCAGGGTGGAGCCCTCCACTTT. It specifies CASSFQGGALHF. The chain uses TRBV7-2 and TRBJ1-6, with D possibly being TRBD1 (5 bases). Between the trimmed V and J ends, which lost 3 bases and 14 bases, there was a span of 11 bases. The CDR3 totals 12 residues. CDR1 and CDR2 from the germline V gene are SGHTA and FQGNSA. The whole variable domain, filled in from reference TRBV7-2 and TRBJ1-6, reads GAGVSQSPSNKVTEKGKDVELRCDPISGHTALYWYRQSLGQGLEFLIYFQGNSAPDKSGLPSDRFSAERTGGSVSTLTIQRTQQEDSAVYLCASSFQGGALHFGNGTRLTVT.

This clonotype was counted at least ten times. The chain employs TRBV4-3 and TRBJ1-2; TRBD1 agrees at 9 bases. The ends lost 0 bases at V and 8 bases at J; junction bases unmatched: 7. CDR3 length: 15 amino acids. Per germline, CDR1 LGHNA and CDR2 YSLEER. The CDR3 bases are TGCGCCAGCAGCCAAGATTCTGGGACAGGGCGAGGCTACACCTTC. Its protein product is CASSQDSGTGRGYTF.

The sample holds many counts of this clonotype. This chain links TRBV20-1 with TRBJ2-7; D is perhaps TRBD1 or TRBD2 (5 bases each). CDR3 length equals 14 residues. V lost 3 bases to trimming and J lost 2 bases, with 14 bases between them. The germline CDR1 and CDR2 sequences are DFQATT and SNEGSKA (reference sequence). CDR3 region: CSARGPGSTYEQYF. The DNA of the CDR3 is TGCAGTGCTAGGGGGCCGGGGAGTACCTACGAGCAGTACTTC.

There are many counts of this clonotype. The CDR3 DNA is TGTGCCAGCAGCGTAGCCCCCAGTAGGACAGATACGCAGTATTTT. It translates to CASSVAPSRTDTQYF. The chain is built from TRBV9 and TRBJ2-3; D is undetermined. Trimming left V 0 bases short and J 3 bases short, with 11 bases between. CDR1 SGDLS and CDR2 YYNGEE come from the germline V gene. The CDR3 totals 15 residues. Full variable domain (remainder filled in from reference TRBV9 and TRBJ2-3): DSGVTQTPKHLITATGQRVTLRCSPRSGDLSVYWYQQSLDQGLQFLIQYYNGEERAKGNILERFSAQQFPDLHSELNLSSLELGDSALYFCASSVAPSRTDTQYFGPGTRLTVL.